This TCR beta chain is from a study of T cells in Graves' hyperthyroidism and ophthalmopathy. Turning to the study itself: Peripheral blood draws took place at initial diagnosis, ahead of any treatment.

Patients were excluded for uncontrolled infection, other autoimmune disease, pregnancy or lactation. Isolation of PBMCs was performed on 9.5 to 10 ml fresh peripheral blood. Trimming stripped 1 base from V and 1 base from J, with 10 bases between. The CDR3 has 15 amino acids. The germline V gene has CDR1 KGHSH and CDR2 LQKENI. This clonotype was detected ten times or more. Its antigen is unidentified. Points from the study as a whole: Also found in blood were most expanded thyroid clonotypes above 0.001.

Amplification yielded TCR beta CDR3 regions, with RNA transcripts as the source. Initially, a first-round RT-PCR of the TCR CDR3 employed the HTBI primer set. TCRdb re-analysed the multiplex PCR reads in MiXCR, keeping a single row per CDR3 protein. The sample includes roughly 160,000 distinct CDR3 sequences, over 8% of them seen just once. Sequencing input: blood. The V and J genes are TRBV18 and TRBJ1-1, with D possibly matching TRBD1 (6 bases). This clonotype was sampled from a woman aged 18-29 years with Graves' hyperthyroidism that later progressed to Graves' ophthalmopathy. The DNA for the CDR3 is TGTGCCAGCTCACCACTCCGGGACAAGAACACTGAAGCTTTCTTT. This encodes CASSPLRDKNTEAFF.